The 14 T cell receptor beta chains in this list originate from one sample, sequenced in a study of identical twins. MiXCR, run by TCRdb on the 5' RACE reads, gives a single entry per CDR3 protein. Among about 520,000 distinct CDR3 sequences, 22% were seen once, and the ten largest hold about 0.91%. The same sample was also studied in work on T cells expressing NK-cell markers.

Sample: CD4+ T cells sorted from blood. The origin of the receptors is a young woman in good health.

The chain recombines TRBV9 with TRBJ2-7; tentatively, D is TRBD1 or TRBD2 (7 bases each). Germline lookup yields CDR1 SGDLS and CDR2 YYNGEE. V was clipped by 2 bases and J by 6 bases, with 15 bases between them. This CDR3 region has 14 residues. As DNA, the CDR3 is TGTGCCAGCAGCGTGGATCCAGGGGGGGGCGAGCAGTACTTC. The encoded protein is CASSVDPGGGEQYF.

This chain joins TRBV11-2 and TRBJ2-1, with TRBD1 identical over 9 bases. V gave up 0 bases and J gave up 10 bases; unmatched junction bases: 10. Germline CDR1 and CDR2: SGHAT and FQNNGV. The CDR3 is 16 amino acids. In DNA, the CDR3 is TGTGCCAGCAGCTTAGATAGACGGACAGGGGTGCGCGAGCAGTTCTTC. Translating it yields CASSLDRRTGVREQFF.

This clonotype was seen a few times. The CDR3 loop reads CASSYEQDGWRDGYTF. The CDR3 DNA sequence: TGTGCCAGCAGTTACGAACAGGACGGGTGGAGGGATGGCTACACCTTC. The chain carries TRBV6-5 and TRBJ1-2, with a weak D call TRBD1 (5 bases). This CDR3 comprises 16 residues. Germline CDR1 and CDR2: MNHEY and SVGAGI. Trimming took 2 bases from V and 6 from J, leaving 19 bases between them.

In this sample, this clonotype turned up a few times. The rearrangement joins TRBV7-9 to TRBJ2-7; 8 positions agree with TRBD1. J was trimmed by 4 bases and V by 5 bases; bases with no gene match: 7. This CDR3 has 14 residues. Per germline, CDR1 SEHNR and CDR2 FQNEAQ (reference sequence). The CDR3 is CASSPGTGKYEQYF. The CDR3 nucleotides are TGTGCCAGCAGCCCCGGGACAGGCAAGTACGAGCAGTACTTC.

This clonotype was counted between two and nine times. CDR3 amino acids: CASSVVGDTDTQYF. CDR3 nucleotide sequence: TGTGCCAGCAGCGTAGTGGGAGACACAGATACGCAGTATTTT. This sequence joins TRBV9 and TRBJ2-3; D is perhaps TRBD2 (5 bases). Per the germline V gene, CDR1 is SGDLS and CDR2 is YYNGEE. There are 14 residues in the CDR3. V was pared by 0 bases and J by 2 bases, with 7 bases between.

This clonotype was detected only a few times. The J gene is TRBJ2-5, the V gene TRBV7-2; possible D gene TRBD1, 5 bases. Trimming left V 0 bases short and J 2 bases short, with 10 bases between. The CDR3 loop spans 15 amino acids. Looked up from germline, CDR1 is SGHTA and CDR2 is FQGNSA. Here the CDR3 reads CASSLAGQGQETQYF. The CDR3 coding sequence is TGTGCCAGCAGCTTAGCAGGGCAGGGACAAGAGACCCAGTACTTC.

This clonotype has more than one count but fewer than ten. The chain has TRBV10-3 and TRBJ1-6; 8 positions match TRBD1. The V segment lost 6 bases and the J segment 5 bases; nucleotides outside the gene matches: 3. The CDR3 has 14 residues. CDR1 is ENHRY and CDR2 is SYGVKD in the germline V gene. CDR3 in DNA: TGTGCCATCAGAGGACAGGGAGATAATTCACCCCTCCACTTT. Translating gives CAIRGQGDNSPLHF.

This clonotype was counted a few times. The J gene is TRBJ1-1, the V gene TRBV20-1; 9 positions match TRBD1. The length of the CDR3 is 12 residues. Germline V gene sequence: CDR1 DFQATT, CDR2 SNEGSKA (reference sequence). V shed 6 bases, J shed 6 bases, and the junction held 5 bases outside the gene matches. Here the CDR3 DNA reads TGCAGTGCCCTTGGACAGGGGTCTGAAGCTTTCTTT. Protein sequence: CSALGQGSEAFF.

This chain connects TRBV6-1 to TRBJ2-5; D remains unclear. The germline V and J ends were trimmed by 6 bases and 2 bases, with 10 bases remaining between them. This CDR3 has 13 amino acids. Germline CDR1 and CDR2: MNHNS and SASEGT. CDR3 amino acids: CASSRAAQETQYF. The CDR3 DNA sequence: TGTGCCAGCAGCCGTGCGGCGCAAGAGACCCAGTACTTC.

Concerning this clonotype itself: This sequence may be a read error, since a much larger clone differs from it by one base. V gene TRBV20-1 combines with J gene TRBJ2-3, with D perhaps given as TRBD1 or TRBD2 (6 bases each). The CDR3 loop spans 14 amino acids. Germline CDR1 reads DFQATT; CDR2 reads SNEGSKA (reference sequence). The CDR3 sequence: CSAFPLTGADTLYF. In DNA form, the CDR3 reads TGCAGTGCCTTCCCTTTGACGGGGGCAGATACGCTGTATTTT.

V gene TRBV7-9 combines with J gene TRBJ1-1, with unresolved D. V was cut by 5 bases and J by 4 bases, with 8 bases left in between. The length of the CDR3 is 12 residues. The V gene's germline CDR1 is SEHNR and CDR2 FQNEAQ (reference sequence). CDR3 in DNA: TGTGCCAGCAGCCCCCCCCCCACTGAAGCTTTCTTT. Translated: CASSPPPTEAFF.

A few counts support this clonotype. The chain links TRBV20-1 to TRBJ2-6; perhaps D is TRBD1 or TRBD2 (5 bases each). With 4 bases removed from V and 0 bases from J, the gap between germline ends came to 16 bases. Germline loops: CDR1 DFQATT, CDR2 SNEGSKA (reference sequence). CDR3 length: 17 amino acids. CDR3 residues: CSANTGLTYSGANVLTF. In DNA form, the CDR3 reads TGCAGTGCTAACACAGGACTTACCTACTCTGGGGCCAACGTCCTGACTTTC.

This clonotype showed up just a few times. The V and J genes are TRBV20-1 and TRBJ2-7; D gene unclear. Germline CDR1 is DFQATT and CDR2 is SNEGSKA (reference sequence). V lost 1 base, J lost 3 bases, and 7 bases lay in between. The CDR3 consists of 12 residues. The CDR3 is CSARGSVYEQYF. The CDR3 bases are TGCAGTGCTAGAGGCAGCGTCTACGAGCAGTACTTC.

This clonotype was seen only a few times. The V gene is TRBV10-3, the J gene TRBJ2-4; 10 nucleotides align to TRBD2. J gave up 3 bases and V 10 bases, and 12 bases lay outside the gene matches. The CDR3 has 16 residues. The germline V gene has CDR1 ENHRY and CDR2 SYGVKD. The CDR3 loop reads CATREAGGPDKNIQYF. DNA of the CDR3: TGTGCCACACGGGAAGCGGGAGGGCCTGACAAAAACATTCAGTACTTC.